This T cell receptor (beta chain) appears in the sequencing data of a study of read filtering for tumor transcriptome and immune sequencing (TCRdb year 2020). Some background on the complete study: Of the patients in the cohort, more than 16 were male and 14 were female, and their mean age was around 64 years, with a range of roughly 40 to 80. By revised international staging, roughly 8 patients were R-ISS I, fewer than 20 were R-ISS II and roughly seven were R-ISS III. After DNase treatment, whole-transcriptome libraries were prepared using the TruSeq RNA Access Library Prep Kit. Per sample, about 4.05 to 11 million TCR-region mapped reads were obtained with IR-seq, compared with only 85 to 1273 with RNA-seq. Using the same bone marrow samples, the study compared TCR repertoires obtained by targeted immune repertoire sequencing with those obtained by bulk whole-transcriptome sequencing. One of the main goals was to work out a read-filtering strategy for immune repertoire data, in particular whether clonotypes backed by only a single read should be removed.

This clonotype has ten or more counts. The antigen it recognizes is unknown. The input lacks base qualities; no much larger clone sits a single base away. Study-wide conclusions, independent of this receptor: The sorted CD138-negative fraction was composed of a mixed bone marrow immune population rather than of purified T cells. Single-read clonotypes made up roughly 80% of clonotypes but only approximately 3.5% of total reads in IR-seq, compared with 65% to 75% of clonotypes and 35% to 55% of reads in RNA-seq. IR-seq captured clonotypes at much higher depth and more reliably than RNA-seq, and smaller IR-seq throughput sufficed to identify most shared clonotypes. The correlation between IR-seq and RNA-seq shared clonotype proportions rose when single-read clonotypes were removed.

Each patient had bone marrow sampled at the time of active disease. Bone marrow mononuclear cells were isolated by Ficoll-Hypaque density gradient centrifugation. Myeloma plasma cells were removed and CD138-negative cells were collected by negative selection after labeling with CD138 magnetic microbeads on a MACS separator. Flow cytometry on an Attune NxT with CD138 antibodies was used to check the purity of the isolated cells. TRIzol reagent was used to extract total RNA, and a NanoDrop spectrophotometer was used to quantify the extracted RNA. For each patient, paired RNA-seq and IR-seq were run on the CD138-negative bone marrow sample from that patient. Starting from 400 ng RNA, TCR libraries were constructed with the Immunoverse kit using molecular barcoded adaptors that cover the alpha/delta and beta/gamma chains. TCR library preparation was performed with the same RNA that was used for transcriptome sequencing. Sequencing of TCR libraries was carried out on an Illumina HiSeq 4000 with 2 x 150 cycles. Per the authors' processing: TCR reads were aligned to human V, D, J and C references and assembled into CDR3 clonotypes with MiXCR, including quality filtering and error correction. The tcR package in R was used for analysis of clonotype counts and gene usage diversity. For inspection of raw mapping reads, RNA-seq reads were mapped by STAR aligner version 2.5.3a onto GRCh37 of the human genome. To test how sequencing depth affected the clonotypes detected, IR-seq fastq files were randomly downsampled with Seqtk 1.3. Clones were called with MiXCR by TCRdb after fastp trimmed the public reads at Q25, and only in-frame beta chains were retained. A single entry per CDR3 protein holds the most common genes and DNA from its merged rows. These V and J calls derive from TCRdb rather than the authors' analysis. Across this sample there are roughly 6,000 distinct CDR3 sequences, with around a quarter seen only once. The ten largest clonotypes hold 48% of the sample.

The CDR3 contains 16 residues, cysteine and phenylalanine counted. Only the CDR3 DNA is retained, 48 bases long and in frame from the first base. The germline V gene supplies CDR1 SQVTM and CDR2 ANQGSEA. The junction shows trimming of 0 bases on V and 7 bases on J, and the gene matches do not reach 8 bases of it. What was sequenced was a population of CD138-negative cells sorted from bone marrow. This sample's cell subset or site label indicates: bone marrow mononuclear cells depleted of CD138+ plasma/myeloma cells by negative magnetic selection. This receptor was obtained from a donor aged 40 or older with multiple myeloma. This chain is built from TRBV29-1 and TRBJ2-1, and 11 junctional nucleotides match TRBD1. CDR3 reads: CSVEDPVGQGANEQFF. The nucleotides are TGCAGCGTTGAAGATCCGGTAGGACAGGGGGCAAATGAGCAGTTCTTC.